This passage covers 4 T cell receptor beta chains from one sample sequenced in a study of T cells in Graves' hyperthyroidism and ophthalmopathy. RNA transcripts gave rise to amplified TCR beta CDR3 regions. TCR CDR3 regions were first amplified by RT-PCR with HTBI primers. TCRdb reanalysed the multiplex PCR reads using MiXCR and keeps one entry per CDR3 protein. Found here are 450,000 to 650,000 distinct CDR3 sequences, 14% of them singletons; the top ten hold around 7%. The sequenced material came from blood. These TCRs come from a woman aged 18-29 years with Graves' ophthalmopathy.

Many counts were recorded for this clonotype. The chain is built from TRBV7-9 and TRBJ2-3; 9 bases fit TRBD1. Germline V lookup: CDR1 SEHNR, CDR2 FQNEAQ (reference sequence). The trim removed 5 bases at V and 1 base at J, leaving 7 bases unmatched. CDR3 length: 16 residues. The CDR3 spells CASSPRTGVGTDTQYF. For the CDR3, the DNA is TGTGCCAGCAGCCCCCGGACAGGGGTCGGCACAGATACGCAGTATTTT.

Ten or more counts support this clonotype. The chain has TRBV7-3 and TRBJ1-1; D call uncertain. The length of the CDR3 is 13 residues. Germline V gene data show CDR1 as SGHTA and CDR2 as FQGTGA. V lost 6 bases and J lost 2, with 10 bases in between. This CDR3 reads CASSSTVNTEAFF. The CDR3 DNA follows: TGTGCCAGCAGTTCCACAGTTAACACTGAAGCTTTCTTT.

This rearrangement joins TRBV7-8 to TRBJ1-5; D perhaps matches TRBD1 (5 bases). The CDR3 has 18 residues. V lost 1 base and J 5 bases, leaving 21 bases between the germline ends. The germline V gene encodes CDR1 SGHVS and CDR2 FQNEAQ. CDR3 sequence: CASSLVPLVGRDYQPQHF. For the CDR3, the DNA is TGTGCCAGCAGCTTAGTACCTCTTGTGGGCAGGGATTATCAGCCCCAGCATTTT.

This clonotype was seen a handful of times. The gene calls are TRBV6-1 and TRBJ2-3, with TRBD1 matching over 8 bases. Germline lookup yields CDR1 MNHNS and CDR2 SASEGT. The J segment lost 5 bases and the V segment lost 6 bases, leaving 13 bases of the junction unmatched. The length of the CDR3 is 16 residues. CDR3 in amino acids: CASRAASQGAGDTQYF. The CDR3 nucleotides read TGTGCCAGCAGGGCTGCAAGCCAGGGGGCCGGAGATACGCAGTATTTT.